These 5 T cell receptor beta chains came from one sample sequenced in a study of OX40 agonist ivuxolimab in advanced cancers. Clones were sequenced by immunoSEQ multiplex PCR, and TCRdb holds only the in-frame ones, with some missing. Altogether roughly 24,000 clones are present, 88% being singletons, with the ten largest covering roughly 30%. The sample in question was CD4+ or CD8+ T cells sorted from blood, obtained in a trial of the OX40 agonist ivuxolimab. The receptors here all came from an adult with an advanced solid tumor such as melanoma, head and neck, liver or kidney cancer.

The rearrangement joins TRBV6-1 to TRBJ2-3; D uncertain. CDR1 and CDR2 (germline): MNHNS, SASEGT. There are 17 residues in the CDR3. V lost 1 base to trimming and J lost 1 base, with 15 bases between them. DNA of the CDR3: TGTGCCAGCAGTGAAGACCGATTAAGGGATGGCACAGATACGCAGTATTTT. It is translated as CASSEDRLRDGTDTQYF.

This sequence joins TRBV29-1 and TRBJ2-7; the match to TRBD1 covers 8 bases. The CDR3 covers 17 residues. V was clipped by 3 bases and J by 4 bases; unmatched bases: 17. Germline loops: CDR1 SQVTM, CDR2 ANQGSEA. The CDR3, as DNA: TGCAGCGTTGACTTACCGGGACAGGCTGGTTACACTTACGAGCAGTACTTC. This gives the protein CSVDLPGQAGYTYEQYF.

The chain is built from TRBV5-1 and TRBJ2-2, with a possible D match to TRBD2 (6 bases). The CDR3 extends over 13 amino acids. Germline V gene data show CDR1 as SGHRS and CDR2 as YFSETQ. The V end lost 6 bases, the J end lost 5 bases, and 11 bases lay between the germline ends. The CDR3 coding sequence is TGCGCCAGCAACCGGGAGATGACCGGGGAGCTGTTTTTT. Translated, it gives CASNREMTGELFF.

As to this clone: At one of its ends the junction is not consistent with the germline gene, which may arise from a read error. J is TRBJ2-7 and V is TRBV28, with 7 bases matching TRBD1. The CDR3 is made up of 15 amino acids. Germline V gene sequence: CDR1 MDHEN, CDR2 SYDVKM. The DNA of the CDR3 is TGTGCCGGCAGTCCGCCCGGACAGGCCTCCTACGAGCAGTACTTC. Amino acid sequence: CAGSPPGQASYEQYF.

This chain joins TRBV30 and TRBJ2-2, with 7 bases that match TRBD2. Looked up from germline, CDR1 is GTSNPN and CDR2 is SVGIG (reference sequence). Trimming at V came to 2 bases and at J to 1 base, leaving 4 bases not matched to a gene. This CDR3 spans 15 amino acids. The CDR3 DNA sequence: TGTGCCTGGAGTAGACTAGCTATGAACACCGGGGAGCTGTTTTTT. Translating it yields CAWSRLAMNTGELFF.